This T cell receptor (beta chain) is drawn from a study of OX40 agonist ivuxolimab in advanced cancers. With respect to the entire study: Ivuxolimab was a fully human IgG2 agonistic monoclonal antibody targeting the costimulatory receptor OX40 (CD134). Prior anti-PD-1, anti-PD-L1 or anti-CTLA-4 therapy was permitted, and approximately 41% of dose-escalation patients had received checkpoint inhibitors. The point of sequencing TCRbeta in the periphery was to test whether ivuxolimab changed TCR sequence diversity and drove clonal T-cell expansion. The paper covers the monotherapy dose-escalation part of the phase I ivuxolimab trial, which included N of about 51 patients. Intravenous ivuxolimab was administered to patients every 2 weeks at six dose levels: 0.01, 0.1, 0.3, 1.5, 3 and 10 mg/kg. In the dose-escalation cohort, around four fifths of patients were male, and the mean age was approximately 60 years, with a range of roughly 20 to 79. Partial responses occurred in three dose-escalation patients: two with cutaneous melanoma and one with hepatocellular carcinoma. Of the roughly 52 dose-escalation patients, hepatocellular carcinoma was present in 19, melanoma in approximately 15, renal cell carcinoma in 9 and head and neck cancer in 9.

In the case of this clone: Its antigen is currently not known. No much larger clone exists at a distance of one base, and base qualities are not known.

Patients with a history of autoimmune disease or receiving systemic immunosuppression were excluded from the trial. Peripheral blood for TCR sequencing was collected from all dose cohorts at baseline, on cycle 4 day 1, and on cycle 7 day 1. The samples were drawn from a first-in-human, open-label, multicenter phase I dose-escalation trial of ivuxolimab. Adults with locally advanced or metastatic melanoma, renal cell carcinoma, hepatocellular carcinoma or head and neck squamous cell carcinoma were enrolled in the trial. CD4+ and CD8+ T cells were sorted separately from peripheral blood before TCR sequencing. Results the study describes overall, beyond this receptor: Which antigens the clonally expanded peripheral T cells were specific for was not determined. In partial responders in the 0.1-3.0 mg/kg groups, normalized peripheral clonal expansion was found to be among the lowest, especially among CD8+ T cells. Low levels of normalized T-cell clonal expansion were also shown by some nonresponding patients. At doses of 0.1 to 3.0 mg/kg, clonal expansion of both CD4+ and CD8+ T cells in blood was seen between baseline and week 6. After ivuxolimab, expanded clones were on average more numerous among CD8+ T cells than among CD4+ T cells.

In the germline V gene, CDR1 corresponds to MDHEN and CDR2 to SYDVKM. The V and J ends are trimmed by 5 bases and 0 bases, leaving 16 bases between them. From the cysteine through the phenylalanine, the CDR3 covers 16 amino acids. Left in the record is the CDR3 DNA by itself, 48 bases read in frame from the first base. For sequencing of the TCRbeta CDR3 region, genomic DNA was extracted from the sorted cells. The immunoSEQ Assay was used to sequence the TCRbeta CDR3 regions. TCRdb limited this immuneACCESS table to in-frame rearrangements with V and J called. A share of clones is missing; checked studies link under half to unresolved V genes, and the rest is unexplained. A total of tens of thousands of clones appear in this sample, approximately 92% of them only once. The biggest ten clones account for about 33% of the sample.

Sequencing used CD4+ or CD8+ T cells sorted from blood, obtained in a trial of the OX40 agonist ivuxolimab. The receptor comes from an adult with an advanced solid tumor such as melanoma, head and neck, liver or kidney cancer. This chain joins TRBV28 to TRBJ1-1; no confident D gene assignment can be made. CDR3 loop: CASSPRRSSMNTEAFF. The DNA is as follows: TGTGCCAGCAGTCCTAGAAGGTCCAGCATGAACACTGAAGCTTTCTTT.